One sample yielded the 28 T cell receptor beta chains listed below, sequenced in a study of CD8 T cells in ankylosing spondylitis. Their recognized antigens are unknown. MiXCR was run by TCRdb on the 5' RACE reads, yielding one entry per CDR3 protein. The table has about 480,000 distinct CDR3 sequences, 17% seen once. Study-level findings and limits: One TCR beta motif, made up of 7 or 8 highly homologous variants, appeared characteristic of ankylosing spondylitis blood.

Sequenced input: blood, either unsorted or a sorted T cell fraction (not recorded which). The receptors come from a male donor with ankylosing spondylitis.

The chain joins TRBV2 to TRBJ2-3; D possibly corresponds to TRBD2 (6 bases). V lost 6 bases and J 5 bases, leaving 15 bases between the germline ends. CDR1 SNHLY and CDR2 FYNNEI come from the germline V gene. The CDR3 loop spans 14 amino acids. The CDR3, as DNA: TGTGCCAGCAGAGCTACTAGCTATAAAGATACGCAGTATTTT. Translation: CASRATSYKDTQYF.

This clonotype was seen more than once but under ten times. The rearrangement joins TRBV7-6 to TRBJ2-1; no firm D call. Germline loops: CDR1 SGHVS, CDR2 FNYEAQ. This CDR3 is 17 amino acids long. V lost 1 base, J lost 0 bases, and 13 bases lay in between. CDR3 protein: CASSLDIAQSSYNEQFF. DNA of the CDR3: TGTGCCAGCAGCTTAGATATAGCCCAGAGCTCCTACAATGAGCAGTTCTTC.

The rearrangement links TRBV29-1 to TRBJ2-1, with TRBD1 matching over 10 bases. The CDR3 length is 13 residues. CDR1 and CDR2 (germline): SQVTM, ANQGSEA. V shed 7 bases, J shed 9 bases, and the junction held 9 bases outside the gene matches. The CDR3: CSADRDRGGEQFF. The DNA for the CDR3 is TGCAGCGCAGACCGGGACAGGGGCGGTGAGCAGTTCTTC.

This chain links TRBV4-3 with TRBJ2-3, with 7 bases aligning to TRBD2. Trimming removed 0 bases from V and 3 bases from J; junction bases left unmatched: 6. The CDR3 spans 16 residues. Germline V CDR1 and CDR2: LGHNA, YSLEER. CDR3 DNA: TGCGCCAGCAGCCAAGAGAGCGGGATTGGGACAGATACGCAGTATTTT. Translated: CASSQESGIGTDTQYF.

This clonotype was detected only a few times. This chain links TRBV7-9 with TRBJ2-5; TRBD1 aligns across 8 bases. J was trimmed by 5 bases and V by 5 bases; bases with no gene match: 10. Germline-derived CDR1 and CDR2 are SEHNR and FQNEAQ (reference sequence). This CDR3 is 15 amino acids long. The CDR3 here is CASSAGTGQIETQYF. The DNA for the CDR3 is TGTGCCAGCAGCGCCGGGACAGGTCAAATTGAGACCCAGTACTTC.

For this clonotype: The junction departs from germline at one end; a sequencing error may be responsible. This sequence joins TRBV5-1 and TRBJ2-7, with D perhaps given as TRBD1 or TRBD2 (6 bases each). Per the germline V gene, CDR1 is SGHRS and CDR2 is YFSETQ. CDR3 length: 17 amino acids. The CDR3 protein is CASSSPVSGEASSEQYF. Here the CDR3 DNA reads TGCGCCAGCAGCTCCCCCGTTTCAGGGGAGGCCTCCTCCGAGCAGTACTTC.

The genes are TRBV25-1 and TRBJ2-5; the D gene is possibly TRBD2 (6 bases). The CDR3 totals 14 residues. Germline V lookup: CDR1 MGHDK, CDR2 SYGVNS. V lost 5 bases and J 2 bases, leaving 12 bases between the germline ends. In nucleotides, the CDR3 is TGTGCCAGCAGTTACCCGGGACTTCAAGAGACCCAGTACTTC. Residues: CASSYPGLQETQYF.

The chain carries TRBV6-1 and TRBJ2-6; D may be TRBD2 (6 bases). The germline gives CDR1 MNHNS, CDR2 SASEGT. The CDR3 totals 18 residues. The V end lost 4 bases, the J end lost 4 bases, and 20 bases lay between the germline ends. In DNA, the CDR3 is TGTGCCAGCAGTGCGAGACTAGGTTCATCGTCCGGGGCCAACGTCCTGACTTTC. Its translation: CASSARLGSSSGANVLTF.

The J gene is TRBJ1-1, the V gene TRBV27; D possibly corresponds to TRBD1 (5 bases). The CDR3 is made up of 15 amino acids. The V end was cut by 6 bases, the J end by 2 bases, with 16 bases between. Per the germline V gene, CDR1 is MNHEY and CDR2 is SMNVEV (reference sequence). The CDR3 reads CASSSPGRGNTEAFF. The CDR3 nucleotides are TGTGCCAGCAGCTCCCCGGGACGGGGAAACACTGAAGCTTTCTTT.

A few counts support this clonotype. CDR3 protein: CASSLTGQGGSPLHF. The CDR3 DNA is TGTGCCAGCAGTTTAACCGGACAGGGAGGTTCACCCCTCCACTTT. The chain couples TRBV12-3 or TRBV12-4 to TRBJ1-6; 8 positions match TRBD1. Trimming removed 2 bases from V and 9 bases from J; junction bases left unmatched: 6. The CDR3 consists of 15 residues.

This clonotype was picked up a small number of times. The V call is TRBV12-3 or TRBV12-4, the J call TRBJ1-1, with 8 bases fitting TRBD1. V dropped 7 bases and J dropped 0; count of bases not matched to a gene: 10. The CDR3 runs 16 residues. As DNA, the CDR3 is TGTGCCAGCATAGGCGGGACAGGAATAATGAACACTGAAGCTTTCTTT. As protein: CASIGGTGIMNTEAFF.

V gene TRBV6-2 or TRBV6-3 combines with J gene TRBJ2-7; 11 bases are a match to TRBD2. In germline, CDR1 is MNHEY, CDR2 SVGEGT. V lost 6 bases and J lost 0; bases outside the gene matches: 10. The CDR3 sequence is 17 residues long. CDR3 in amino acids: CASSPGLAATFSYEQYF. The DNA of the CDR3 is TGTGCCAGCAGCCCGGGACTAGCGGCGACCTTCTCCTACGAGCAGTACTTC.

This clonotype has just a few counts. This rearrangement joins TRBV11-2 to TRBJ1-6; maybe TRBD1 (5 bases). The CDR3 length is 16 residues. Per the germline V gene, CDR1 is SGHAT and CDR2 is FQNNGV. V dropped 7 bases and J dropped 0 bases, with 13 bases sitting between them. The CDR3 protein is CASTLQGVSYNSPLHF. DNA for the CDR3: TGTGCCAGCACCCTTCAGGGAGTCTCCTATAATTCACCCCTCCACTTT.

The chain joins TRBV6-2 or TRBV6-3 to TRBJ2-7; D ambiguous. Germline CDR1 reads MNHEY; CDR2 reads SVGEGT. V gave up 10 bases and J gave up 2 bases, with 15 bases separating them. CDR3 length: 13 amino acids. CDR3 region: CATRQIATYEQYF. CDR3 coding DNA: TGTGCCACCAGGCAGATTGCAACCTACGAGCAGTACTTC.

The count of this clonotype is one. The gene calls are TRBV4-1 and TRBJ2-3; 9 nucleotides agree with TRBD2. This CDR3 has 14 amino acids. CDR1 is MGHRA and CDR2 is YSYEKL in the germline V gene. J gave up 7 bases and V 6 bases, and 8 bases lay outside the gene matches. The CDR3 spells CASSSSGEQNTQYF. CDR3 bases: TGCGCCAGCAGTTCTAGCGGGGAACAGAATACGCAGTATTTT.

This chain uses TRBV3-1 with TRBJ1-1, with D possibly being TRBD1 (6 bases). CDR3 length: 15 residues. V was cut by 0 bases and J by 6 bases, with 14 bases left in between. In germline, CDR1 is LGHDT, CDR2 YNNKEL (reference sequence). This CDR3 is CASSQDRGYGAEAFF. The CDR3 region has the DNA TGTGCCAGCAGCCAAGATAGGGGGTATGGCGCTGAAGCTTTCTTT. Looking up the rest from reference TRBV3-1 and TRBJ1-1 gives the full variable domain: DTAVSQTPKYLVTQMGNDKSIKCEQNLGHDTMYWYKQDSKKFLKIMFSYNNKELIINETVPNRFSPKSPDKAHLNLHINSLELGDSAVYFCASSQDRGYGAEAFFGQGTRLTVV.

This clonotype was observed a handful of times. The chain couples TRBV3-1 to TRBJ1-6, with D perhaps matching TRBD1 (6 bases). The CDR3 is 13 amino acids. Trimming took 4 bases from V and 8 from J, leaving 9 bases between them. From germline, CDR1 is LGHDT and CDR2 YNNKEL (reference sequence). The CDR3 sequence: CASSLRTDSPLHF. For the CDR3, the DNA is TGTGCCAGCAGCCTCCGGACAGATTCACCCCTCCACTTT. Drawing the rest from reference TRBV3-1 and TRBJ1-6, the complete variable domain is DTAVSQTPKYLVTQMGNDKSIKCEQNLGHDTMYWYKQDSKKFLKIMFSYNNKELIINETVPNRFSPKSPDKAHLNLHINSLELGDSAVYFCASSLRTDSPLHFGNGTRLTVT.

The chain links TRBV18 to TRBJ1-1; 7 bases line up with TRBD1. The J segment lost 4 bases and the V segment lost 6 bases, leaving 8 bases of the junction unmatched. The CDR3 has 14 residues. Germline assignment: CDR1 KGHSH and CDR2 LQKENI. CDR3 region: CASSSIDRATEAFF. The CDR3 nucleotides are TGTGCCAGCTCTTCCATCGACAGGGCCACTGAAGCTTTCTTT.

This clonotype has just a few counts. The J gene is TRBJ1-2, the V gene TRBV29-1, with D possibly being TRBD1 (5 bases). Germline values: CDR1 SQVTM, CDR2 ANQGSEA. The CDR3 has 13 residues. V was cut by 0 bases and J by 8 bases, with 13 bases left in between. The CDR3 nucleotides read TGCAGCGTTGAAGAGGGCAGGGTTTCAGGCTACACCTTC. It yields the protein CSVEEGRVSGYTF.

V is TRBV2 and J is TRBJ1-1, with D possibly TRBD1 on 6 matching bases. V lost 4 bases, J lost 4 bases, and 13 bases lay in between. The CDR3 sequence is 14 residues long. The V gene's germline CDR1 is SNHLY and CDR2 FYNNEI. CDR3: CASSGQARVTEAFF. Written as DNA, the CDR3 is TGTGCCAGCAGTGGACAGGCCCGAGTCACTGAAGCTTTCTTT.

The rearrangement joins TRBV20-1 to TRBJ2-1; D is undetermined. The germline V and J ends were trimmed by 0 bases and 0 bases, with 15 bases remaining between them. The CDR3 spans 17 residues. The V gene's germline CDR1 is DFQATT and CDR2 SNEGSKA (reference sequence). The CDR3 nucleotides are TGCAGTGCTAGAGAGTTCGTGCGCTTGAGCTCCTACAATGAGCAGTTCTTC. Its translation is CSAREFVRLSSYNEQFF.

CDR3 DNA sequence: TGCAGTGCTAGAGGAGCTAGCGGGATTACCGGGGAGCTGTTTTTT. It encodes CSARGASGITGELFF. The chain couples TRBV20-1 to TRBJ2-2; 9 bases are a match to TRBD2. The CDR3 is 15 residues long. V lost 1 base and J lost 5; bases outside the gene matches: 5. The germline CDR1 and CDR2 sequences are DFQATT and SNEGSKA (reference sequence).

This clonotype turned up a few times. This chain links TRBV30 with TRBJ2-1; 9 bases match TRBD2. V lost 4 bases, J lost 10 bases, and 14 bases stayed unmatched. The CDR3 is 15 amino acids. The V gene's germline CDR1 is GTSNPN and CDR2 SVGIG (reference sequence). CDR3 residues: CAWIPGGAGGTEQFF. Written as DNA, the CDR3 is TGTGCCTGGATTCCGGGCGGAGCGGGGGGTACAGAGCAGTTCTTC.

This clonotype has a count of ten or more. CDR3 coding DNA: TGTGCCAGCAGCCGACAGGAAATGAACACTGAAGCTTTCTTT. Translation: CASSRQEMNTEAFF. The rearrangement links TRBV6-1 to TRBJ1-1, with a weak D call TRBD1 (6 bases). V dropped 6 bases and J dropped 0 bases, with 11 bases sitting between them. The germline V gene has CDR1 MNHNS and CDR2 SASEGT. The CDR3 extends over 14 amino acids.

The rearrangement joins TRBV2 to TRBJ1-4; no definite D call. The CDR3 has 15 residues. Germline CDR1 is SNHLY and CDR2 is FYNNEI. Between the trimmed V and J ends, which lost 3 bases and 6 bases, there was a span of 14 bases. This chain's CDR3 is CASSDGVGRDEKLFF. CDR3 nucleotides: TGTGCCAGCAGTGACGGCGTAGGAAGGGATGAAAAACTGTTTTTT.

This clonotype was picked up many times. This chain uses TRBV4-2 with TRBJ1-1, with a possible D match to TRBD1 (6 bases). This CDR3 has 15 residues. The V gene's germline CDR1 is LGHNA and CDR2 YNFKEQ. With 4 bases removed from V and 4 bases from J, the gap between germline ends came to 16 bases. CDR3 residues: CASSPLTGTATEAFF. The CDR3 DNA is TGTGCCAGCAGCCCGCTGACAGGAACGGCCACTGAAGCTTTCTTT.

In its sample, this clonotype was seen a few times. The chain has TRBV10-3 and TRBJ1-2; TRBD1 aligns across 9 bases. This CDR3 has 14 residues. V was pared by 6 bases and J by 4 bases, with 6 bases of the junction left unmatched. From germline, CDR1 is ENHRY and CDR2 SYGVKD. The CDR3: CAISTGGLGYGYTF. The CDR3 DNA is TGTGCCATCAGCACAGGGGGCTTGGGCTATGGCTACACCTTC.

This chain uses TRBV6-5 with TRBJ2-1, with TRBD2 matching 9 bases. CDR1 is MNHEY and CDR2 is SVGAGI in the germline V gene. The CDR3 sequence is 15 residues long. The trim removed 2 bases at V and 6 bases at J, leaving 5 bases unmatched. The CDR3 region has the DNA TGTGCCAGCAGTTACGAGCTAGCGGGGCCCAATGAGCAGTTCTTC. Translated, it gives CASSYELAGPNEQFF.